This T cell receptor beta chain is from a study of PD-1 blockade in mismatch repair-deficient tumors. Between the trimmed V and J ends, which lost 5 bases and 4 bases, there was a span of 15 bases. CDR3 length equals 14 residues. Germline V gene lookup returns CDR1 SGHRS and CDR2 YFSETQ. This clone was observed a few times. Profiled with immunoSEQ multiplex PCR; TCRdb holds only in-frame clones, not every one. The table lists 40,000 or so clones, over 80% of them singletons, with 1% to 1.4% in the top ten. This TCR derives from an adult with mismatch repair-deficient cancer. The specimen was PBMCs, collected around 40 weeks after starting pembrolizumab. The rearrangement joins TRBV5-1 to TRBJ1-1; D perhaps matches TRBD1 (6 bases). The CDR3 protein is CASRRQDRGTEAFF. CDR3 coding DNA: TGCGCCAGCAGGCGACAGGACCGGGGCACTGAAGCTTTCTTT.